This record looks at one T cell receptor beta chain sequence and its context. Living in roughly 23 US areas, the participants were between about 18 and 100 years of age. Source study methods: The authors estimated nucleated cell counts from reference gene primer amplification. Measured with immunoSEQ multiplex PCR; TCRdb has only the in-frame clones, and not every one. D and trimming come from the DNA, and the V and J calls and clone size come from that table. The sample lists around 250,000 clones, 75% to 95% seen once, with about 3% in the top ten. This record comes from a study of blood T cell repertoires in COVID-19. Sequenced: PBMCs or T cells enriched from blood (not recorded which). The receptor's source is a man aged 35-49 years who had been exposed to COVID-19.

CDR3 nucleotide sequence: TGTGCCAGCAGCCCGGGGGGCGGGCACAATGAGCAGTTCTTC. It codes for CASSPGGGHNEQFF. The chain couples TRBV11-3 to TRBJ2-1; D perhaps matches TRBD2 (7 bases). The CDR3 covers 14 residues. The germline V gene has CDR1 SGHNT and CDR2 YENEEA. Between the trimmed V and J ends, which lost 5 bases and 5 bases, there was a span of 13 bases.